The source of this T cell receptor beta chain is a study of shared clonotypes between healthy human individuals. Whole-study context: Three plates were used per donor for CD4 naive, three for CD4 memory, two for CD8 naive and one for CD8 memory.

CD45RO-negative CD8 cells positively selected for CCR7 made up the naive population, which excluded terminally differentiated effector memory CD45RA+ cells. This clone was seen a single time. Its cognate antigen is unknown. In germline, CDR1 is LGHNA, CDR2 YNFKEQ. This CDR3 has 17 residues. Trimming cost V 0 bases and J 4 bases, with 18 bases left between them. In the authors' methods: Filtering differed for immunoSEQ, which gave only junction sequences without quality scores. Measured with immunoSEQ multiplex PCR; TCRdb has only the in-frame clones, and not every one. V and J calls and clone size are as listed in that table; D and trimming were resolved from the DNA. The repertoire consists of hundreds of thousands of clones, with around 96% occurring once and the leading ten covering approximately 0.11%. Study findings and constraints: Memory subsets generally showed lower estimated richness than naive subsets.

Sequencing was done on a sample of naive CD8+ T cells sorted from blood. The chain uses TRBV4-2 and TRBJ1-2; D gene uncertain. This TCR was recovered from a woman in her twenties or thirties in good health. The CDR3 DNA sequence: TGTGCCAGCAGCCAAGATGATACCTCCCGCCCTTCCTATGGCTACACCTTC. Its translation: CASSQDDTSRPSYGYTF.